This record looks at one TCR beta chain sequence and its context. It has no known antigen specificity. The record has no base qualities; no much larger clone is one base away. The sample contains more than one DNA sequence encoding this CDR3. The entry originates in a study of blood T cell repertoires in COVID-19 (TCRdb year 2020). About the investigation overall: Samples from collaborators originated in the United States, Italy and Spain and spanned both the acute and convalescent phases of COVID-19. The prospective study material was composed of cDNA or gDNA derived from T cells, B-cell-depleted T cells, or PBMCs. Subjects who had been exposed to COVID-19, were actively infected with it, or had recovered from it provided the deeply sampled blood TCRbeta repertoires that made up the dataset. The repertoires were released in a freely available public database meant as a resource for research on the immune response to SARS-CoV-2. Samples came from the ongoing ImmuneRACE study (first 160 participants) plus 1,254 subjects from 6 global collaborators. Sample metadata almost always included a de-identified subject ID, COVID-19 status, age in years and sex. Where HLA class I and class II types were available, the types were taken from metadata supplied by the sample provider, not from assay-based typing.

The CDR3, from cysteine to phenylalanine, totals 14 residues. This entry keeps only the CDR3 DNA: 42 bases, framed from base 1. At the junction V is shortened by 4 bases and J by 3 bases; bases outside the gene matches: 2. Taken from the germline V gene (reference sequence), the CDR1 and CDR2 loops are LGHDT and YNNKEL. The collaborating institutions used their own protocols to collect whole blood in K2EDTA tubes. For TCRbeta analysis, collaborators shipped samples in one of three forms: frozen whole blood, isolated PBMCs, or DNA extracted from either of those sample types. TCRbeta CDR3 regions were amplified from genomic DNA using the immunoSEQ Assay, a bias-controlled multiplex PCR. Per the original workflow: Nucleated cell counts per sample were estimated from amplification of reference gene primers within the assay. Sequence reads were collapsed and filtered to measure the absolute abundance of every unique TCRbeta CDR3 rearrangement. For each sample, productive Simpson clonality was calculated as the square root of Simpson's diversity index across productive rearrangements. Not all clones reach the TCRdb copy of this immuneACCESS table, which keeps in-frame sequences only. Checked studies attribute under half of the gap to unresolved V genes and leave the rest unexplained. V and J calls and clone size are as listed in that table; D and trimming were resolved from the DNA. Within this sample are about 160,000 clones, with 86% of them counted one time only. Roughly 3% of the sample is taken by the ten largest.

The investigation overall reported the following: How much clinical and demographic metadata was included differed by source and by participant, and the metadata was provided uncurated.

The chain is encoded by TRBV3-1 (or the pseudogene TRBV3-2) joined to TRBJ2-3; TRBD2 matches 9 bases in the middle. The receptor was derived from a man between 65 and 79 years old with acute or convalescent COVID-19. The specimen was peripheral blood. CDR3 sequence: CASSPGLATDTQYF. The DNA sequence is as follows: TGTGCCAGCAGCCCCGGACTAGCGACAGATACGCAGTATTTT.